Sequencing of this T cell receptor beta chain was carried out in a study of cytomegalovirus exposure and HLA in healthy donors. Study-wide context: Of all 400 or so donors who were genotyped, 80% to 85% belonged to the Caucasian-associated ancestry cluster.

Study observations and caveats: In vitro, three CMV-associated chains proved specific for CMV antigens.

The study ran its PCR with 60 Vbeta and 13 Jbeta primers. Measured with immunoSEQ multiplex PCR; TCRdb has only the in-frame clones, and not every one. The sample has roughly 200,000 clones; roughly 80% are singletons. Each donor was healthy, and each was a bone marrow donor. This CDR3 is built from 14 residues. V trimming: 2 bases; J trimming: 10 bases; junction bases outside the gene matches: 10. The germline gives CDR1 MGHDK, CDR2 SYGVNS. This clone was seen only once. Its target is not known. The sequence derives from a female donor in good health and CMV-seronegative. Sequenced sample: PBMCs. The chain carries TRBV25-1 and TRBJ1-1, with 7 nucleotides matching TRBD1. The DNA for the CDR3 is TGTGCCAGCAGTGAACTCCGAGGGGGCGTTCGAGCTTTCTTT. It codes for CASSELRGGVRAFF. Supplemented by reference TRBV25-1 and TRBJ1-1, the full variable domain reads EADIYQTPRYLVIGTGKKITLECSQTMGHDKMYWYQQDPGMELHLIHYSYGVNSTEKGDLSSESTVSRIRTEHFPLTLESARPSHTSQYLCASSELRGGVRAFFGQGTRLTVV.